Here is one T cell receptor (beta chain) with its context. What it recognizes is unknown. Germline V CDR1 and CDR2: SGHTA, FQGNSA. Trimming removed 5 bases at V and 3 bases at J, with 11 bases between. This CDR3 has 14 residues. Via MiXCR, TCRdb re-called the 5' RACE reads, giving one row per CDR3 protein. This sample yields about 250,000 distinct CDR3 sequences, of which about 16% are seen a single time; 2% to 2.5% belongs to the top ten. This specimen belongs to a study of T-cell memory formation after mild COVID-19. Overall study findings and caveats: A subset of responding clones appeared in pre-infection memory, suggesting cross-reactive memory joined.

V and J are TRBV7-2 and TRBJ2-1; D assignment may be TRBD1 or TRBD2 (6 bases each). Sequencing used PBMCs or a T cell subset sorted from them (not recorded which). The TCR comes from an adult woman who had mild COVID-19 (a few samples of this study predate the infection). Cell type and time point are not known. CDR3 nucleotides: TGTGCCAGCAGCAAAGGGGGAGGCTACAATGAGCAGTTCTTC. Translated, it gives CASSKGGGYNEQFF.